This T cell receptor (beta chain) was documented in a study of human T cells and chemical hapten exposure. The library tagged each cDNA molecule with unique molecular identifiers. Each CDR3 protein gets one entry after TCRdb re-called the 5' RACE reads with MiXCR. The sample has 110,000 or so distinct CDR3 sequences; roughly 18% are singletons. Whole blood that had not been fractionated was the source of extracted total RNA. Trimming left V 3 bases short and J 5 bases short, with 9 bases between. CDR3 size: 13 residues. CDR1 and CDR2 (germline): LGHNT, FRNRAP. Findings of the study overall: DPC sensitization produced no change in TCRs with frequency above 1 in 1000.

A remark on this clonotype: Antigen specificity is unknown.

V gene TRBV12-5 combines with J gene TRBJ2-3; unclear D gene. This TCR derives from a human donor in good health. The CDR3 protein is CASGFGGEDTQYF. The DNA of the CDR3 is TGTGCTAGTGGTTTTGGTGGCGAAGATACGCAGTATTTT.